This TCR beta chain stems from a study of cytomegalovirus exposure and HLA in healthy donors. Study findings and constraints: Overall, approximately 150 TCR beta chains were annotated as cytomegalovirus-associated.

The CDR3 loop spans 16 amino acids. This clone was detected only once. Its antigen is still unknown. The protocol was immunoSEQ multiplex PCR, while the TCRdb copy is restricted to in-frame clones and leaves out a portion. Of 85,000 to 90,000 clones in the sample, 96% were seen once. Input material: PBMCs. The chain couples TRBV21-1 to TRBJ2-7; the table's TRBD2 call for D was not verified on the DNA. TRBV21-1 is a pseudogene segment. The source is a man aged 18 to 29 in good health and CMV-seronegative. The DNA of the CDR3 is TGTGCCAGCAGCAAAGGGACTAGCGGGAACAACTACGAGCAGTACTTC. Translating it yields CASSKGTSGNNYEQYF.